The 24 T cell receptor beta chains below come from one sample, sequenced in a study of blood T cell repertoires in COVID-19. Clones were read by immunoSEQ multiplex PCR, and TCRdb kept only the in-frame ones, dropping some. The table has hundreds of thousands of clones, about 87% seen once. Material for sequencing was PBMCs or T cells enriched from blood (not recorded which). Receptors originate from a woman aged 45-59 years who had recovered from COVID-19.

This chain uses TRBV9 with TRBJ2-3, with D tentatively TRBD2 (5 bases). Trimming cost V 0 bases and J 4 bases, with 9 bases left between them. Per germline, CDR1 SGDLS and CDR2 YYNGEE. The CDR3 spans 14 residues. The DNA of the CDR3 is TGTGCCAGCAGCGTAGTCCTGGGAGCAGATACGCAGTATTTT. Its translation is CASSVVLGADTQYF.

This clone was found a few times. J is TRBJ2-2 and V is TRBV21-1; the D call TRBD1 from the table was never checked on the DNA. TRBV21-1 is classified as a pseudogene. The CDR3 extends over 16 amino acids. Here the CDR3 reads CASSKDVQANTGELFF. In nucleotides, the CDR3 is TGTGCCAGCAGCAAAGATGTACAGGCGAACACCGGGGAGCTGTTTTTT.

This chain uses TRBV28 with TRBJ2-7, with D unresolved. The CDR3 has 11 residues. The V end was cut by 8 bases, the J end by 4 bases, with 9 bases between. Germline loops: CDR1 MDHEN, CDR2 SYDVKM. CDR3 region: CASELRYEQYF. CDR3 in DNA: TGTGCCAGCGAGTTGCGGTACGAGCAGTACTTC.

The gene calls are TRBV5-1 and TRBJ2-1; unclear D gene. Trimming pared 2 bases from V and 4 bases from J, leaving 4 bases between. The CDR3 is made up of 12 amino acids. In germline, CDR1 is SGHRS, CDR2 YFSETQ. CDR3 residues: CASSFGYNEQFF. The CDR3 nucleotides are TGCGCCAGCAGCTTCGGGTACAATGAGCAGTTCTTC.

The chain employs TRBV27 and TRBJ1-4; D perhaps matches TRBD1 (6 bases). Germline V gene lookup returns CDR1 MNHEY and CDR2 SMNVEV (reference sequence). Trimming took off 2 bases at V and 1 base at J, with 14 bases between the two ends. The CDR3 is made up of 17 amino acids. The CDR3 reads CASSLEGEGITNEKLFF. The CDR3 nucleotides read TGTGCCAGCAGTTTAGAGGGGGAGGGAATAACTAATGAAAAACTGTTTTTT.

This chain joins TRBV5-6 and TRBJ2-7; 7 nucleotides align to TRBD1. The germline gives CDR1 SGHDT, CDR2 YYEEEE. J gave up 2 bases and V 3 bases, and 8 bases lay outside the gene matches. This CDR3 has 15 residues. CDR3 in amino acids: CASSSRQGLAYEQYF. In nucleotides, the CDR3 is TGTGCCAGCAGCTCCAGACAGGGCTTAGCCTACGAGCAGTACTTC.

The chain employs TRBV18 and TRBJ2-1; D unresolved. The germline V gene has CDR1 KGHSH and CDR2 LQKENI. V was shortened by 2 bases and J by 0 bases, with 8 bases between the two germline ends. The CDR3 sequence is 15 residues long. The CDR3 coding sequence is TGTGCCAGCTCACCAGAGAAATTCTCCTACAATGAGCAGTTCTTC. As protein: CASSPEKFSYNEQFF.

The sample holds one count of this clone. This chain uses TRBV6-1 with TRBJ2-2; a possible D gene is TRBD2 (7 bases). Per the germline V gene, CDR1 is MNHNS and CDR2 is SASEGT. The CDR3 is 13 residues long. Trimming stripped 5 bases from V and 7 bases from J, with 11 bases between. CDR3 DNA sequence: TGTGCCAGCAGTTCAAGGGGGGGCGGGGAGCTGTTTTTT. It is translated as CASSSRGGGELFF.

This chain connects TRBV2 to TRBJ1-1; D gene ambiguous. CDR3 length: 14 residues. V lost 5 bases, J lost 0 bases, and 10 bases lay in between. From germline, CDR1 is SNHLY and CDR2 FYNNEI. CDR3 protein: CASSPQWLNTEAFF. CDR3 DNA: TGTGCCAGCAGTCCCCAGTGGCTGAACACTGAAGCTTTCTTT.

The chain links TRBV9 to TRBJ1-2, with D possibly TRBD1 on 5 matching bases. The V end lost 0 bases, the J end lost 4 bases, and 10 bases lay between the germline ends. This CDR3 is built from 14 residues. Germline lookup yields CDR1 SGDLS and CDR2 YYNGEE. The CDR3 DNA is TGTGCCAGCAGCGTAGGCAGGGATGCCTATGGCTACACCTTC. This sequence encodes CASSVGRDAYGYTF.

The chain combines TRBV7-9 with TRBJ2-2; 7 nucleotides align to TRBD1. V gave up 6 bases and J gave up 7 bases; unmatched junction bases: 11. Germline V CDR1 and CDR2: SEHNR, FQNEAQ (reference sequence). The length of the CDR3 is 15 residues. CDR3 in DNA: TGTGCCAGCAGGTTAATAACACAGGGGATCGGGGAGCTGTTTTTT. Residues: CASRLITQGIGELFF. Combining the CDR3 with reference TRBV7-9 and TRBJ2-2 gives the whole variable domain DTGVSQNPRHKITKRGQNVTFRCDPISEHNRLYWYRQTLGQGPEFLTYFQNEAQLEKSRLLSDRFSAERPKGSFSTLEIQRTEQGDSAMYLCASRLITQGIGELFFGEGSRLTVL.

The chain joins TRBV4-1 to TRBJ1-1; D gene uncertain. Trimming left V 1 base short and J 1 base short, with 4 bases between. The germline CDR1 and CDR2 sequences are MGHRA and YSYEKL. This CDR3 is built from 13 residues. The CDR3 spells CASSQARNTEAFF. Here the CDR3 DNA reads TGCGCCAGCAGCCAAGCCCGGAACACTGAAGCTTTCTTT.

The chain recombines TRBV11-2 with TRBJ2-3; D is unresolved. V was trimmed by 7 bases and J by 4 bases, leaving 9 bases between them. The CDR3 has 12 residues. The germline gives CDR1 SGHAT, CDR2 FQNNGV. The CDR3 nucleotides read TGTGCCAGCAACAACAACCCAGATACGCAGTATTTT. Translated: CASNNNPDTQYF.

The V and J genes are TRBV7-9 and TRBJ1-1; tentative D call: TRBD1 (6 bases). CDR1 is SEHNR and CDR2 is FQNEAQ in the germline V gene (reference sequence). Trimming left V 2 bases short and J 5 bases short, with 12 bases between. The CDR3 spans 14 residues. The CDR3 DNA reads TGTGCCAGCAGCTTAACGGCAGGGGTGACTGAAGCTTTCTTT. This encodes CASSLTAGVTEAFF.

The chain uses TRBV11-1 and TRBJ1-1; 7 nucleotides line up with TRBD1. V trimming: 0 bases; J trimming: 0 bases; junction bases outside the gene matches: 13. The CDR3 sequence is 19 residues long. From germline, CDR1 is SGHAT and CDR2 FQDESV (reference sequence). The CDR3 here is CASSLAWDSLGGMNTEAFF. CDR3 sequence (DNA): TGTGCCAGCAGCTTAGCGTGGGACAGCCTTGGTGGGATGAACACTGAAGCTTTCTTT.

V and J are TRBV9 and TRBJ2-3; the D is unclear. Per germline, CDR1 SGDLS and CDR2 YYNGEE. This CDR3 spans 20 amino acids. V was shortened by 1 base and J by 0 bases, with 24 bases between the two germline ends. The chain's CDR3 is CASSVSARSELPLSTDTQYF. CDR3 DNA: TGTGCCAGCAGCGTATCTGCTAGGAGCGAACTTCCACTTAGCACAGATACGCAGTATTTT.

The chain joins TRBV5-1 to TRBJ1-2; 10 nucleotides line up with TRBD1. From germline, CDR1 is SGHRS and CDR2 YFSETQ. V lost 4 bases to trimming and J lost 5 bases; unmatched junction nucleotides: 11. This CDR3 is built from 16 residues. The CDR3 here is CASSPALDRGVYGYTF. The CDR3 nucleotides read TGCGCCAGCAGCCCTGCCCTGGACAGGGGGGTATATGGCTACACCTTC.

This clone was seen more than once but under ten times. The V gene is TRBV2, the J gene TRBJ1-4; 12 bases map to TRBD1. Looked up from germline, CDR1 is SNHLY and CDR2 is FYNNEI. CDR3 length: 14 residues. The V gene end was trimmed by 6 bases and the J gene end by 7 bases; junction bases not matched to a gene: 3. CDR3 loop: CASRGTGGSEKLFF. The CDR3 bases are TGTGCCAGCAGGGGGACAGGGGGCAGTGAAAAACTGTTTTTT.

The rearrangement uses TRBV3-1 (or the pseudogene TRBV3-2) and TRBJ2-2, with 9 bases aligning to TRBD2. V was pared by 2 bases and J by 4 bases, with 8 bases of the junction left unmatched. The CDR3 is made up of 17 amino acids. Germline CDR1 and CDR2: LGHDT and YNNKEL (reference sequence). DNA of the CDR3: TGTGCCAGCAGCCAATTTAAAGCAGCGGGGGGCACCGGGGAGCTGTTTTTT. Translating it yields CASSQFKAAGGTGELFF.

CDR3: CAWSVGRGEQFF. As DNA, the CDR3 is TGTGCCTGGAGTGTGGGTCGCGGTGAGCAGTTCTTC. V is TRBV30 and J is TRBJ2-1; D unclear. The CDR3 extends over 12 amino acids. Germline assignment: CDR1 GTSNPN and CDR2 SVGIG (reference sequence). V gave up 0 bases and J gave up 9 bases, with 9 bases separating them.

This chain connects TRBV27 to TRBJ1-1; 7 bases fit TRBD1. V lost 7 bases and J lost 5; bases outside the gene matches: 4. Germline CDR1 is MNHEY and CDR2 is SMNVEV (reference sequence). CDR3 length equals 12 residues. CDR3: CASNRGGTEAFF. The CDR3 nucleotides are TGTGCCAGCAACAGGGGTGGGACTGAAGCTTTCTTT.

This clone occurred a few times. This chain joins TRBV30 and TRBJ1-3; D gene ambiguous. V was shortened by 0 bases and J by 8 bases, with 14 bases between the two germline ends. Per the germline V gene, CDR1 is GTSNPN and CDR2 is SVGIG (reference sequence). The length of the CDR3 is 14 residues. Here the CDR3 DNA reads TGTGCCTGGAGTGTCCCCCCCCAGACATACACCATATATTTT. Its translation is CAWSVPPQTYTIYF.

The gene calls are TRBV28 and TRBJ1-2; TRBD1 might be the D (5 bases). V lost 7 bases and J 9 bases, leaving 30 bases between the germline ends. The CDR3 totals 17 residues. Germline CDR1 MDHEN, CDR2 SYDVKM. CDR3 amino acids: CASTTRGGSVSYASYTF. CDR3 DNA sequence: TGTGCCAGCACCACCCGGGGGGGGAGTGTGTCATATGCTAGCTACACCTTC.

The chain links TRBV5-1 to TRBJ2-1; 9 nucleotides line up with TRBD1. This CDR3 comprises 14 residues. Germline V lookup: CDR1 SGHRS, CDR2 YFSETQ. V shed 5 bases and J 7 bases; nucleotides not matched to a gene: 7. The CDR3 loop is CASSPQTGGNEQFF. The CDR3 nucleotides read TGCGCCAGCAGTCCCCAGACAGGGGGGAATGAGCAGTTCTTC. Full variable domain (rest looked up from reference TRBV5-1 and TRBJ2-1): KAGVTQTPRYLIKTRGQQVTLSCSPISGHRSVSWYQQTPGQGLQFLFEYFSETQRNKGNFPGRFSGRQFSNSRSEMNVSTLELGDSALYLCASSPQTGGNEQFFGPGTRLTVL.